These 5 T cell receptor beta chains originate from one sample sequenced in a study of T cells in Graves' hyperthyroidism and ophthalmopathy. The investigators amplified TCR beta CDR3 regions from RNA transcripts. First-round RT-PCR with HTBI primers amplified the TCR CDR3 region. TCRdb re-derived calls from the multiplex PCR reads in MiXCR, one entry per CDR3 protein. The sample lists roughly 93,000 distinct CDR3 sequences, over 50% seen once, with roughly 27% in the top ten. The sample taken for sequencing was blood. These receptors originate from a woman in her 40s with Graves' hyperthyroidism.

This clonotype was detected a few times. This chain joins TRBV2 and TRBJ1-4, with 7 positions matching TRBD1. The V and J ends lost 7 bases and 8 bases, in that order; junction bases with no gene match: 10. Germline CDR1 is SNHLY and CDR2 is FYNNEI. CDR3 size: 14 residues. The CDR3 region is CASTLDRAGEKLFF. The DNA of the CDR3 is TGTGCCAGCACCCTCGACAGGGCAGGGGAAAAACTGTTTTTT.

The chain employs TRBV20-1 and TRBJ2-5; the D call may be TRBD1 or TRBD2 (5 bases each). The V end was cut by 6 bases, the J end by 5 bases, with 19 bases between. The CDR3 consists of 14 residues. The germline CDR1 and CDR2 sequences are DFQATT and SNEGSKA (reference sequence). CDR3 sequence (DNA): TGCAGTGCCCAGAGGGGCAGCCAACGGGAGACCCAGTACTTC. Its translation is CSAQRGSQRETQYF.

In its sample, this clonotype was seen many times. The chain is built from TRBV5-6 and TRBJ2-3, with TRBD2 identical over 11 bases. Trimming at V came to 4 bases and at J to 3 bases, leaving 10 bases not matched to a gene. The CDR3 length is 17 residues. Germline CDR1 SGHDT, CDR2 YYEEEE. As DNA, the CDR3 is TGTGCCAGCAGCGCCAACGTACTAGCGGGAGATACAGATACGCAGTATTTT. This translates into CASSANVLAGDTDTQYF.

The rearrangement joins TRBV6-6 to TRBJ2-2; 8 bases fit TRBD2. V trimming: 2 bases; J trimming: 2 bases; junction bases outside the gene matches: 10. Germline loops: CDR1 MNHNY, CDR2 SVGAGI (reference sequence). There are 18 residues in the CDR3. The DNA for the CDR3 is TGTGCCAGCAGTTACAACTTGTTAGCGGGGCCTAACACCGGGGAGCTGTTTTTT. This codes for CASSYNLLAGPNTGELFF.

The sample holds a few counts of this clonotype. V gene TRBV2 combines with J gene TRBJ1-5, with D unresolved. Germline lookup yields CDR1 SNHLY and CDR2 FYNNEI. V shed 6 bases and J shed 1 base, with 13 bases lying between them. The CDR3 is 15 residues long. This CDR3 reads CASSQDVRSNQPQHF. The CDR3 nucleotides are TGTGCCAGCAGCCAAGATGTACGGAGCAATCAGCCCCAGCATTTT.